One and the same sample provided the 17 T cell receptor beta chains below, sequenced in a study of cytomegalovirus exposure and HLA in healthy donors. The PCR had 60 Vbeta and 13 Jbeta primers. The protocol was immunoSEQ multiplex PCR, while the TCRdb copy is restricted to in-frame clones and leaves out a portion. Of fewer than 100,000 clones in the sample, around 77% were seen once. Sequenced material: PBMCs. The receptors were gathered from a man aged 35 to 55 in good health and CMV-seronegative.

The chain carries TRBV27 and TRBJ2-7; D gene uncertain. Trimming stripped 0 bases from V and 0 bases from J, with 9 bases between. Germline V gene data show CDR1 as MNHEY and CDR2 as SMNVEV (reference sequence). CDR3 length: 15 residues. The CDR3 sequence: CASSLSIPSSYEQYF. In nucleotides, the CDR3 is TGTGCCAGCAGTTTATCGATCCCTAGCTCCTACGAGCAGTACTTC.

The chain carries TRBV27 and TRBJ1-6, with a tentative D call TRBD1 (5 bases). V was clipped by 5 bases and J by 5 bases, with 13 bases between them. The germline V gene encodes CDR1 MNHEY and CDR2 SMNVEV (reference sequence). The CDR3 is 15 amino acids. The CDR3 DNA sequence: TGTGCCAGCAGTCCCCAGGGTTTCGATAATTCACCCCTCCACTTT. Its translation is CASSPQGFDNSPLHF.

The rearrangement links TRBV5-6 to TRBJ2-6, with D possibly being TRBD1 (6 bases). The CDR3 totals 17 residues. V was clipped by 2 bases and J by 0 bases, with 12 bases between them. Germline CDR1 reads SGHDT; CDR2 reads YYEEEE. The CDR3 sequence: CASSFYRASSGANVLTF. The CDR3 region has the DNA TGTGCCAGCAGCTTTTACAGGGCGAGCTCTGGGGCCAACGTCCTGACTTTC. Looking up the rest from reference TRBV5-6 and TRBJ2-6 gives the full variable domain: DAGVTQSPTHLIKTRGQQVTLRCSPKSGHDTVSWYQQALGQGPQFIFQYYEEEERQRGNFPDRFSGHQFPNYSSELNVNALLLGDSALYLCASSFYRASSGANVLTFGAGSRLTVL.

The chain is built from TRBV29-1 and TRBJ2-5; 10 nucleotides align to TRBD2. Trimming took 4 bases from V and 4 from J; bases not matched to a gene: 9. From germline, CDR1 is SQVTM and CDR2 ANQGSEA. The CDR3 consists of 15 residues. This CDR3 reads CSVGEGAGGRETQYF. Here the CDR3 DNA reads TGCAGCGTTGGTGAAGGAGCGGGGGGGCGAGAGACCCAGTACTTC.

The chain employs TRBV5-1 and TRBJ2-7, with D unresolved. Looked up from germline, CDR1 is SGHRS and CDR2 is YFSETQ. The CDR3 consists of 14 residues. The V gene lost 0 bases and the J gene lost 3 bases, with 10 bases spanning the gap. In DNA form, the CDR3 reads TGCGCCAGCAGCTTGGATATTAACTACTACGAGCAGTACTTC. This encodes CASSLDINYYEQYF.

The chain carries TRBV29-1 and TRBJ2-5; no firm D call. V gave up 7 bases and J gave up 0 bases, with 6 bases separating them. The CDR3 covers 11 residues. CDR1 and CDR2 (germline): SQVTM, ANQGSEA. CDR3 in DNA: TGCAGCGGCAGGAACCAAGAGACCCAGTACTTC. It is translated as CSGRNQETQYF.

The chain is built from TRBV30 and TRBJ1-2; TRBD1 aligns across 10 bases. The CDR3 is 12 amino acids. CDR1 and CDR2 from the germline V gene are GTSNPN and SVGIG (reference sequence). J lost 4 bases, V lost 5 bases, and 1 base had no gene match. In DNA form, the CDR3 reads TGTGCCTGGGGGACAGGGGTCTATGGCTACACCTTC. Translation: CAWGTGVYGYTF.

J is TRBJ1-1 and V is TRBV19; TRBD1 might be the D (5 bases). Germline values: CDR1 LNHDA, CDR2 SQIVND (reference sequence). Trimming cost V 3 bases and J 3 bases, with 14 bases left between them. This CDR3 contains 15 residues. In DNA, the CDR3 is TGTGCCAGTAGTATTCCCCAGGGAGGGCACACTGAAGCTTTCTTT. This encodes CASSIPQGGHTEAFF.

This chain links TRBV2 with TRBJ2-1; 11 nucleotides line up with TRBD1. Trimming cost V 6 bases and J 8 bases; bases outside gene matches: 0. There are 12 residues in the CDR3. The germline CDR1 and CDR2 sequences are SNHLY and FYNNEI. CDR3 nucleotide sequence: TGTGCCAGCAGGGGACAGGGGGATGAGCAGTTCTTC. The encoded protein is CASRGQGDEQFF.

The rearrangement joins TRBV5-6 to TRBJ1-5, with TRBD1 as a possible D gene (6 bases). This CDR3 spans 14 amino acids. The germline V gene encodes CDR1 SGHDT and CDR2 YYEEEE. Trimming pared 2 bases from V and 10 bases from J, leaving 16 bases between. The CDR3 region has the DNA TGTGCCAGCAGCTTCGGGGGGCAAATAGAACCCCAGCATTTT. This sequence encodes CASSFGGQIEPQHF.

This clone was recorded a few times. This chain links TRBV5-1 with TRBJ1-1; D perhaps matches TRBD1 (5 bases). Trimming took 3 bases from V and 1 from J, leaving 10 bases between them. Per germline, CDR1 SGHRS and CDR2 YFSETQ. The CDR3 runs to 14 residues. In nucleotides, the CDR3 is TGCGCCAGCAGCTACGGGGGGGGGAACACTGAAGCTTTCTTT. Translating it yields CASSYGGGNTEAFF.

V gene TRBV6-6 combines with J gene TRBJ2-7; TRBD1 aligns across 12 bases. Trimming took 5 bases from V and 4 from J; bases not matched to a gene: 6. The CDR3 is 15 amino acids. The germline CDR1 and CDR2 sequences are MNHNY and SVGAGI (reference sequence). The CDR3 loop is CASSPRGQGAYEQYF. The CDR3 DNA follows: TGTGCCAGCAGTCCACGGGGACAGGGGGCTTACGAGCAGTACTTC.

As concerns this clone: At one boundary the junction diverges from the germline segment, which might be a read error. The chain uses TRBV9 and TRBJ1-6; 9 bases fit TRBD1. The CDR3 is made up of 14 amino acids. Per germline, CDR1 SGDLS and CDR2 YYNGEE. The CDR3 spells CASRGQGNKSPLHF. CDR3 DNA: TGTGCCAGCAGAGGACAGGGGAATAAGTCACCCCTCCACTTT.

This clone was seen more than once but under ten times. The rearrangement joins TRBV7-2 to TRBJ2-1; TRBD2 aligns across 11 bases. This CDR3 is 13 amino acids long. J lost 15 bases, V lost 1 base, and 5 bases had no gene match. The germline V gene has CDR1 SGHTA and CDR2 FQGNSA. CDR3 DNA: TGTGCCAGCAGCTTAGTTGTAGCGGGAGGGTGGTTCTTC. Translating it yields CASSLVVAGGWFF. Variable domain in full (rest from reference TRBV7-2 and TRBJ2-1): GAGVSQSPSNKVTEKGKDVELRCDPISGHTALYWYRQSLGQGLEFLIYFQGNSAPDKSGLPSDRFSAERTGGSVSTLTIQRTQQEDSAVYLCASSLVVAGGWFFGPGTRLTVL.

J is TRBJ1-3 and V is TRBV9, with D possibly being TRBD1 (5 bases). With 3 bases removed from V and 3 bases from J, the gap between germline ends came to 7 bases. Per the germline V gene, CDR1 is SGDLS and CDR2 is YYNGEE. The CDR3 is 13 amino acids. The CDR3, as DNA: TGTGCCAGCAGCGAGACAGATGGAAACACCATATATTTT. This encodes CASSETDGNTIYF. Full variable domain (rest looked up from reference TRBV9 and TRBJ1-3): DSGVTQTPKHLITATGQRVTLRCSPRSGDLSVYWYQQSLDQGLQFLIQYYNGEERAKGNILERFSAQQFPDLHSELNLSSLELGDSALYFCASSETDGNTIYFGEGSWLTVV.

This clone appeared a few times. J is TRBJ1-1 and V is TRBV29-1, with a tentative D call TRBD1 (5 bases). Trimming took 5 bases from V and 4 from J, leaving 11 bases between them. Germline-derived CDR1 and CDR2 are SQVTM and ANQGSEA. There are 12 residues in the CDR3. CDR3 amino acids: CSVLGVGTEAFF. Written as DNA, the CDR3 is TGCAGCGTTTTAGGGGTGGGCACTGAAGCTTTCTTT.

The rearrangement joins TRBV14 to TRBJ2-1; 8 bases agree with TRBD2. The CDR3 totals 16 residues. V lost 4 bases, J lost 0 bases, and 5 bases stayed unmatched. The V gene's germline CDR1 is SGHDN and CDR2 FVKESK. The CDR3 DNA sequence: TGTGCCAGCAGCCCTCTCGGGACTAGCTCCTACAATGAGCAGTTCTTC. This gives the protein CASSPLGTSSYNEQFF. The full variable domain, in which reference TRBV14 and TRBJ2-1 provide the parts outside the CDR3, is EAGVTQFPSHSVIEKGQTVTLRCDPISGHDNLYWYRRVMGKEIKFLLHFVKESKQDESGMPNNRFLAERTGGTYSTLKVQPAELEDSGVYFCASSPLGTSSYNEQFFGPGTRLTVL.